This is a list of T cell receptor beta chains from one sample in a study of sequential checkpoint blockade in melanoma. Profiling relied on immunoSEQ multiplex PCR, and the TCRdb table lists in-frame clones only, not all of them. The sample consists of more than 30,000 clones, about 30% of them appearing once. The specimen comprised tumor tissue (inferred from file names), sampled from a patient given nivolumab and ipilimumab in sequence. These receptor sequences come from a human donor with melanoma. CDR3s include the opening cysteine and the closing phenylalanine or tryptophan. D genes are given only for firm matches. A clone size is listed for some rows: how often the clone was seen (once, few, many), or a class if it is expanded.

J,V,length,D,size,DNA,CDR3
TRBJ1-5,TRBV6-8,14,TRBD1,few,TGTGCCAGCAGTCGACAGGGGGGGGATCAGCCCCAGCATTTT,CASSRQGGDQPQHF
TRBJ1-1,TRBV7-1,13,-,-,TGTGCCAGCAGCTTTCGCGGACCCACTGAAGCTTTCTTT,CASSFRGPTEAFF
TRBJ1-5,TRBV22-1,12,-,few,TGTGCCAGCTTAGCTCCCAATCAGCCCCAGCATTTT,CASLAPNQPQHF
TRBJ1-3,TRBV9,15,-,many,TGTGCCAGCAGCGCCTCCAGGACGCCTGGAAACACCATATATTTT,CASSASRTPGNTIYF
TRBJ1-1,TRBV29-1,13,-,-,TGCAGCGTTGCTGAGGGGCAAAGGGCTGAAGCTTTCTTT,CSVAEGQRAEAFF
TRBJ2-2,TRBV4-1,15,-,medium-sized,TGCGCCAGCAGCCAGGCAACAGGGTTCACCGGGGAGCTGTTTTTT,CASSQATGFTGELFF
TRBJ2-5,TRBV11-3,14,-,few,TGTGCCAGCAGCGTGGAGACCTACCAAGAGACCCAGTACTTC,CASSVETYQETQYF
TRBJ1-2,TRBV19,13,-,-,TGTGCCAGTAGATTAGGGGGGGACTATGGCTACACCTTC,CASRLGGDYGYTF
TRBJ2-5,TRBV19,15,-,-,TGTGCCAGTACCATGACCGGGAAAGCTCGAGAGACCCAGTACTTC,CASTMTGKARETQYF
TRBJ2-6,TRBV19,17,-,-,TGTGCCAGTAGTAACAGGGCCCAATCATGGGGGGCCAACGTCCTGACTTTC,CASSNRAQSWGANVLTF
TRBJ1-4,TRBV28,16,-,-,TGTGCCAGCAGCGCCTGGGGGGGGCGCTTTAATGAAAAACTGTTTTTT,CASSAWGGRFNEKLFF
TRBJ2-4,TRBV5-1,16,-,-,TGCGCCAGCAGCTTGACGGGCGGACTCCCTAGGGGCATTCAGTACTTC,CASSLTGGLPRGIQYF
TRBJ2-5,TRBV6-8,13,-,-,TGTGCCAGCAGCGGGGGGCCCCAAGAGACCCAGTACTTC,CASSGGPQETQYF
TRBJ2-1,TRBV6-8,13,-,-,TGTGCCAGCAGTTACGGGGGGCACAATGAGCAGTTCTTC,CASSYGGHNEQFF
TRBJ2-1,TRBV11-3,16,TRBD2,few,TGTGCCAGCAGCTCGACTAGCGGGGGAGTCAACAATGAGCAGTTCTTC,CASSSTSGGVNNEQFF
TRBJ1-5,TRBV30,13,-,few,TGTGCCTTGGGCCGTGGGAGCAATCAGCCCCAGCATTTT,CALGRGSNQPQHF
TRBJ2-7,TRBV1,16,-,-,TGCGCCAGCAGCCCGCGTGGCCACAGGGGAAGATACGAGCAGTACTTC,CASSPRGHRGRYEQYF
TRBJ1-6,TRBV19,17,-,-,TGTGCCAGTAGTATATCTCTTCGAAGCTCCTATAATTCACCCCTCCACTTT,CASSISLRSSYNSPLHF
TRBJ1-5,TRBV19,17,-,-,TGTGCCAGTAACTCACCCGGGACGTCCCTTAGCAATCAGCCCCAGCATTTT,CASNSPGTSLSNQPQHF
TRBJ1-2,TRBV11-1,14,-,many,TGTGCCAGCAGCTTGGAGGCGTCTAACTATGGCTACACCTTC,CASSLEASNYGYTF
TRBJ2-3,TRBV11-3,16,-,-,TGTGCCAGCAGCTTGATTGGCGGGGGCGTCACAGATACGCAGTATTTT,CASSLIGGGVTDTQYF
TRBJ2-6,TRBV15,15,-,few,TGTGCCACCAGCAGAACCGGGGGTGGGGCCAACGTCCTGACTTTC,CATSRTGGGANVLTF
TRBJ1-2,TRBV19,15,TRBD1,-,TGTGCCAGTAGTATTGCCCGGACAGGGGACTATGGCTACACCTTC,CASSIARTGDYGYTF
TRBJ2-5,TRBV29-1,15,-,-,TGCAGCGTTGACCCCGTCCCGGGGCCTGGAGAGACCCAGTACTTC,CSVDPVPGPGETQYF
TRBJ2-4,TRBV11-3,14,-,-,TGTGCCAGCAGCTCCCGGGATTATGAAAACATTCAGTACTTC,CASSSRDYENIQYF
TRBJ1-2,TRBV10-1,16,-,-,TGCGCCAGCAGTGAGGTACGTGGGTTAGCTAACTATGGCTACACCTTC,CASSEVRGLANYGYTF
TRBJ1-2,TRBV23-1,13,-,-,TGCGCCAGCAGTCAAATGACTAACTATGGCTACACCTTC,CASSQMTNYGYTF
TRBJ2-3,TRBV19,18,-,-,TGTGCCAGTAGTATGCGGCCCCGGGACTGGAGGGATTCTGATACGCAGTATTTT,CASSMRPRDWRDSDTQYF
TRBJ1-5,TRBV6-8,17,TRBD1,-,TGTGCCAGCAGGTCCCGACAGGGTCTGGATAGCAATCAGCCCCAGCATTTT,CASRSRQGLDSNQPQHF
TRBJ2-4,TRBV9,13,-,-,TGTGCCAGCAGTGGTGGGGTTGGAGACATTCAGTACTTC,CASSGGVGDIQYF
TRBJ1-6,TRBV5-1,16,-,-,TGCGCCAGCAGCTTGGCCTGGGACCGGTTGGATTCACCCCTCCACTTT,CASSLAWDRLDSPLHF
TRBJ2-1,TRBV11-3,15,TRBD2,few,TGTGCCAGCAGCTTTGGGACTAGCGCCTACAATGAGCAGTTCTTC,CASSFGTSAYNEQFF
TRBJ1-5,TRBV6-8,15,-,-,TGTGCCAGCAGCCTATTGGCAGGGGCCAGTCAGCCCCAGCATTTT,CASSLLAGASQPQHF
TRBJ2-5,TRBV6-8,15,TRBD2,-,TGTGCCAGCATTACCTTGACTAGCGGGAAAGAGACCCAGTACTTC,CASITLTSGKETQYF
TRBJ2-4,TRBV27,15,TRBD2,few,TGTGCCAGCAGTCCTCGGGGGGAGGGATACGACATTCAGTACTTC,CASSPRGEGYDIQYF
TRBJ1-5,TRBV16,13,-,-,TGTGCCAGCAGCCAATCTGTCAATCAGCCCCAGCATTTT,CASSQSVNQPQHF
TRBJ2-1,TRBV15,15,TRBD2,few,TGTGCCACCAGCAGAGATCAAGCGGGAGGGAATGAGCAGTTCTTC,CATSRDQAGGNEQFF
TRBJ1-2,TRBV4-1,18,TRBD1,few,TGCGCCAGCAGCCAAGGACTCGGGACAGGGTTTTCTAACTATGGCTACACCTTC,CASSQGLGTGFSNYGYTF
TRBJ1-2,TRBV18,15,TRBD1,-,TGTGCCAGCTCACCACCGACAGGGGGTAATTATGGCTACACCTTC,CASSPPTGGNYGYTF
TRBJ2-5,TRBV7-7,14,-,few,TGTGCCAGCAGCTTAGGGACAGCGCAAGAGACCCAGTACTTC,CASSLGTAQETQYF
TRBJ1-1,TRBV28,15,-,-,TGTGCCAGCAGTTTATGGGGGACACAGAACACTGAAGCTTTCTTT,CASSLWGTQNTEAFF
TRBJ1-5,TRBV6-8,14,-,few,TGTGCCAGCAGTTGGGTTATTAGCAATCAGCCCCAGCATTTT,CASSWVISNQPQHF